A selection of T cell receptor beta chains follows, all from one sample in a study of blood T cell repertoires in COVID-19. The method was immunoSEQ multiplex PCR; TCRdb's version includes in-frame clones alone and lacks a portion of them. The data hold about 390,000 clones, with about 87% observed a single time. Specimen: PBMCs or T cells enriched from blood (not recorded which). The receptors stem from a woman between 45 and 65 years old who had recovered from COVID-19. Each CDR3 is given with its conserved first and last residue. The order of the fields is clone size, V gene, J gene, D gene, CDR3 protein, CDR3 DNA. A D gene is named only where the DNA matches it firmly. Not every row has a clone size; where given, it reads once, few, many or a size class.

NA	TRBV5-7	TRBJ2-1	TRBD2	CASSPPTSGSYNEQFF	TGTGCCAGCAGCCCCCCGACTAGCGGCTCCTACAATGAGCAGTTCTTC
NA	TRBV15	TRBJ2-7	NA	CATSRESGFLSYEQYF	TGTGCCACCAGCAGAGAATCAGGTTTCCTCTCCTACGAGCAGTACTTC
NA	TRBV2	TRBJ1-6	NA	CASSGGSSYNSPLHF	TGTGCCAGCAGCGGGGGGAGCTCCTATAATTCACCCCTCCACTTT
NA	TRBV4-1	TRBJ2-5	NA	CASSRGISQETQYF	TGCGCCAGCAGCCGAGGCATCTCCCAAGAGACCCAGTACTTC
NA	TRBV7-9	TRBJ2-2	TRBD1	CASSPHRGQRTGELFF	TGTGCCAGCAGCCCACACAGGGGGCAGCGAACCGGGGAGCTGTTTTTT
NA	TRBV4-2	TRBJ2-2	TRBD2	CASSPSGGDTGELFF	TGTGCCAGCAGTCCTAGCGGGGGGGACACCGGGGAGCTGTTTTTT
NA	TRBV7-2	TRBJ1-4	NA	CASSSPDRANEKLFF	TGTGCCAGCAGCTCCCCGGACAGAGCTAATGAAAAACTGTTTTTT
NA	TRBV4-1	TRBJ2-3	TRBD2	CASSRGLAGPSTDTQYF	TGCGCCAGCAGCAGGGGACTAGCGGGACCTAGCACAGATACGCAGTATTTT
NA	TRBV5-6	TRBJ1-2	TRBD1	CASSLARDRVGYGYTF	TGTGCCAGCAGCTTGGCCAGGGACAGGGTCGGGTATGGCTACACCTTC
NA	TRBV27	TRBJ1-5	NA	CASSLSTREMGQPQHF	TGTGCCAGCAGTTTGTCCACCCGGGAGATGGGACAGCCCCAGCATTTT
NA	TRBV4-1	TRBJ2-7	NA	CASSQDPLAYEQYF	TGCGCCAGCAGCCAAGATCCACTAGCCTACGAGCAGTACTTC
few	TRBV6-5	TRBJ2-7	TRBD1	CASRGMGQGTHEQYF	TGTGCCAGCAGGGGAATGGGACAGGGAACTCACGAGCAGTACTTC
NA	TRBV5-5	TRBJ1-1	NA	CASSDDREAFF	TGTGCCAGCAGCGATGACAGGGAAGCTTTCTTT
NA	TRBV7-2	TRBJ1-2	NA	CASSLVVDGGRYGYTF	TGTGCCAGCAGCTTAGTTGTGGATGGGGGGAGGTATGGCTACACCTTC
NA	TRBV3-1/TRBV3-2	TRBJ1-1	NA	CASSLGTEAFF	TGTGCCAGCAGCCTCGGGACTGAAGCTTTCTTT
NA	TRBV5-1	TRBJ1-1	TRBD1	CASSGRDSYLQPIEAFF	TGCGCCAGCAGCGGCCGGGACAGCTATCTCCAACCCATTGAAGCTTTCTTT
NA	TRBV5-1	TRBJ2-3	NA	CASSLGATPDTQYF	TGCGCCAGCAGCTTAGGGGCCACTCCAGATACGCAGTATTTT
NA	TRBV28	TRBJ1-2	NA	CASSLSSGQFYGYTF	TGTGCCAGCAGTTTATCCTCCGGACAGTTCTATGGCTACACCTTC
NA	TRBV28	TRBJ1-5	NA	CASSPSSWSGHF	TGTGCCAGCAGTCCCTCTAGTTGGTCGGGGCATTTT
NA	TRBV7-9	TRBJ1-6	TRBD1	CASSLKPDRSYNSPLHF	TGTGCCAGCAGCTTAAAACCGGACAGGTCTTATAATTCACCCCTCCACTTT
NA	TRBV10-3	TRBJ2-7	TRBD1	CAISGGTGDYEQYF	TGTGCCATCAGTGGTGGGACAGGGGACTACGAGCAGTACTTC
once	TRBV10-2	TRBJ1-2	TRBD1	CASIRAEGANYGYTF	TGCGCCAGCATTAGGGCCGAGGGGGCAAACTATGGCTACACCTTC
NA	TRBV14	TRBJ2-4	TRBD1	CASSQGTGVKNIQYF	TGTGCCAGCAGCCAAGGGACAGGGGTCAAAAACATTCAGTACTTC
NA	TRBV7-9	TRBJ1-4	NA	CASSPSPAGAKVEKLFF	TGTGCCAGCAGCCCATCCCCAGCAGGGGCCAAGGTAGAAAAACTGTTTTTT
NA	TRBV12-5	TRBJ1-2	NA	CASGNSNNYGYTF	TGTGCTAGTGGAAACAGCAATAACTATGGCTACACCTTC
NA	TRBV27	TRBJ1-5	TRBD1	CASSSDRGGQPQHF	TGTGCCAGCAGCAGTGACAGGGGTGGTCAGCCCCAGCATTTT
NA	TRBV10-3	TRBJ2-5	TRBD2	CATLLSGGAGETQYF	TGTGCCACCCTCCTAAGCGGGGGGGCGGGGGAGACCCAGTACTTC
NA	TRBV4-3	TRBJ1-3	TRBD1	CASSRGTEIAGNTIYF	TGCGCCAGCAGCCGGGGGACAGAGATAGCTGGAAACACCATATATTTT
NA	TRBV5-4	TRBJ2-7	NA	CASSLASGFSYEQYF	TGTGCCAGCAGCTTGGCGTCCGGGTTTAGCTACGAGCAGTACTTC
NA	TRBV9	TRBJ2-5	NA	CASSGKTGILETQYF	TGTGCCAGCAGCGGCAAAACAGGGATATTGGAGACCCAGTACTTC
NA	TRBV23-1	TRBJ1-2	TRBD1	CASSHSPGQGARFYGYTF	TGCGCCAGCAGTCATTCGCCGGGACAGGGGGCGCGGTTCTATGGCTACACCTTC
NA	TRBV12-3/TRBV12-4	TRBJ2-5	NA	CASSILQETQYF	TGTGCCAGCAGTATCCTTCAAGAGACCCAGTACTTC
NA	TRBV27	TRBJ2-1	TRBD1	CASSWDSALYNEQFF	TGTGCCAGCAGTTGGGACAGCGCGCTTTACAATGAGCAGTTCTTC
NA	TRBV6-4	TRBJ2-1	TRBD2	CASSEAGGFYNEQFF	TGTGCCAGCAGTGAAGCGGGGGGGTTCTACAATGAGCAGTTCTTC
NA	TRBV19	TRBJ2-1	NA	CASSITPRSEQFF	TGTGCCAGTAGTATAACCCCGAGATCGGAGCAGTTCTTC
NA	TRBV5-1	TRBJ1-2	NA	CASSNPGQGHYGYTF	TGCGCCAGCAGCAACCCCGGGCAGGGCCATTATGGCTACACCTTC
NA	TRBV3-1/TRBV3-2	TRBJ1-1	TRBD1	CASSLQGASGAFF	TGTGCCAGCAGCCTACAGGGGGCATCTGGGGCTTTCTTT
NA	TRBV7-8	TRBJ1-1	NA	CASSLVSQSNTEAFF	TGTGCCAGCAGCTTAGTATCACAGAGTAACACTGAAGCTTTCTTT
NA	TRBV7-6	TRBJ1-5	NA	CASSRDIGQPQHF	TGTGCCAGCAGCCGGGACATAGGTCAGCCCCAGCATTTT
NA	TRBV30	TRBJ2-1	TRBD1	CAWGQGNEQFF	TGTGCCTGGGGACAGGGCAATGAGCAGTTCTTC
NA	TRBV12-2	TRBJ2-1	NA	CASRLETGSYNEQFF	TGTGCAAGTCGCTTAGAGACAGGTTCCTACAATGAGCAGTTCTTC
NA	TRBV2	TRBJ1-2	TRBD1	CASSEAQRGPGYTF	TGTGCCAGCAGTGAAGCGCAGAGGGGGCCTGGCTACACCTTC
NA	TRBV18	TRBJ2-3	NA	CASSLEGAAESTDTQYF	TGTGCCAGCTCACTGGAAGGGGCAGCTGAAAGCACAGATACGCAGTATTTT
NA	TRBV2	TRBJ1-5	TRBD1	CASSQQGTSNQPQHF	TGTGCCAGCAGTCAACAGGGGACTAGCAATCAGCCCCAGCATTTT
NA	TRBV29-1	TRBJ2-2	TRBD2	CSAESGGRTGELFF	TGCAGCGCCGAGTCGGGGGGGCGCACCGGGGAGCTGTTTTTT
NA	TRBV12-3/TRBV12-4	TRBJ1-5	NA	CASSAPGFQPQHF	TGTGCCAGCAGTGCCCCAGGGTTTCAGCCCCAGCATTTT
NA	TRBV2	TRBJ2-2	TRBD2	CASSERLAGGPAGELFF	TGTGCCAGCAGTGAAAGGCTAGCGGGGGGGCCTGCCGGGGAGCTGTTTTTT
NA	TRBV7-9	TRBJ2-5	NA	CASAPHRAQETQYF	TGTGCCAGCGCGCCCCACAGGGCCCAAGAGACCCAGTACTTC
few	TRBV29-1	TRBJ1-5	TRBD1	CSAPTRVGQGAIGSNQPQHF	TGCAGCGCTCCAACACGCGTGGGACAGGGGGCAATTGGTAGCAATCAGCCCCAGCATTTT
few	TRBV29-1	TRBJ1-1	NA	CSVEQIMNTEAFF	TGCAGCGTTGAACAAATCATGAACACTGAAGCTTTCTTT